Each of the 19 T cell receptor beta chains below was sequenced from the same sample in a study of CD8+CD57+ T cells in acquired aplastic anemia (dated by TCRdb to 2016 to 2018). Expansion of CD8+CD57+ cells had been shown by flow cytometry in the patients chosen for sequencing. Sequencing was performed on an Illumina HiSeq 2000. Genomic DNA was used as template for profiling of TCR beta VDJ combinations and CDR3 sequences. The raw public data were reprocessed by TCRdb itself: fastp quality trimming at Q25, MiXCR clonotype calling, in-frame beta chains only. Rows merge per CDR3 protein into single entries with the most common DNA and genes. The sample table contains about 180,000 distinct CDR3 sequences; only one count was recorded for about half of them. The ten largest clonotypes hold about 1.7% of the sample. Sequenced sample: sorted CD4+, CD8+, or CD8+CD57+ T cells (not recorded which) from PBMCs. The receptors derive from a human donor with aplastic anemia.

The chain recombines TRBV7-9 with TRBJ2-7, with D perhaps matching TRBD2 (5 bases). V was clipped by 2 bases and J by 0 bases, with 14 bases between them. The CDR3 covers 16 residues. Germline CDR1 is SEHNR and CDR2 is FQNEAQ (reference sequence). CDR3: CASSLLALGSSYEQYF. The CDR3 DNA follows: TGTGCCAGCAGCTTATTGGCTCTGGGGAGCTCCTACGAGCAGTACTTC.

By share, this clonotype counts as medium-sized. The chain is built from TRBV7-9 and TRBJ1-2; D is unclear. Germline CDR1 and CDR2: SEHNR and FQNEAQ (reference sequence). Trimming removed 3 bases from V and 3 bases from J, with 20 bases in between. CDR3 length: 17 amino acids. Here the CDR3 reads CASSFPTLSEGDYGYTF. Here the CDR3 DNA reads TGTGCCAGCAGCTTTCCCACTCTCTCGGAGGGTGACTATGGCTACACCTTC.

This clonotype has at least ten counts. The chain links TRBV5-1 to TRBJ2-7; 8 bases agree with TRBD2. The CDR3 spans 14 residues. After removal of 2 bases from V and 3 bases from J, the junction contained 4 bases not matched to a gene. CDR1 and CDR2 (germline): SGHRS, YFSETQ. CDR3 nucleotides: TGCGCCAGCAGCTTATTCACTAGCGGCTACGAGCAGTACTTC. Protein product: CASSLFTSGYEQYF.

The rearrangement joins TRBV7-6 to TRBJ2-5; 8 nucleotides align to TRBD1. CDR3 length: 13 amino acids. Germline values: CDR1 SGHVS, CDR2 FNYEAQ. V trimming: 6 bases; J trimming: 5 bases; junction bases outside the gene matches: 5. CDR3 in amino acids: CASSQGARETQYF. Written as DNA, the CDR3 is TGTGCCAGCAGTCAGGGGGCGAGGGAGACCCAGTACTTC.

In regard to this clonotype: Being one base from a much bigger clone, this may be a read error. V usage is TRBV6-4 and J usage is TRBJ2-1; D is tentatively TRBD1 or TRBD2 (6 bases each). Trimming cost V 4 bases and J 9 bases, with 13 bases left between them. Germline V gene lookup returns CDR1 MRHNA and CDR2 SNTAGT. The CDR3 runs to 13 residues. CDR3 sequence (DNA): TGTGCCAGCAGTGGAGTCAGGGGAGGTGAGCAGTTCTTC. Residues: CASSGVRGGEQFF.

This clonotype came up many times. The J gene is TRBJ1-5, the V gene TRBV5-6; no clear D. V dropped 0 bases and J dropped 2 bases, with 12 bases sitting between them. This CDR3 has 16 amino acids. CDR1 is SGHDT, CDR2 YYEEEE, per germline. In nucleotides, the CDR3 is TGTGCCAGCAGCTTGGGAGGACTTGGGGGCAATCAGCCCCAGCATTTT. It encodes CASSLGGLGGNQPQHF.

The sample holds many counts of this clonotype. The chain joins TRBV12-3 or TRBV12-4 to TRBJ1-1, with D unclear. The CDR3 contains 13 residues. The V gene lost 4 bases and the J gene lost 5 bases, with 11 bases spanning the gap. The CDR3 sequence: CASSSLDGTEAFF. The CDR3 nucleotides read TGTGCCAGCAGTTCCCTGGACGGGACTGAAGCTTTCTTT.

This clonotype has ten or more counts. V usage is TRBV9 and J usage is TRBJ2-1; 9 bases are shared with TRBD2. V lost 0 bases to trimming and J lost 12 bases; unmatched junction nucleotides: 19. This CDR3 contains 18 residues. The germline CDR1 and CDR2 sequences are SGDLS and YYNGEE. CDR3 in DNA: TGTGCCAGCAGCGTAGCTACCCTCGCGGGAGGGGGTGAGGCATTGCAGTTCTTC. It translates to CASSVATLAGGGEALQFF.

In this sample, this clonotype turned up a few times. A read error may explain this, as a much larger clone is one base away. The gene calls are TRBV12-3 or TRBV12-4 and TRBJ2-2; no clear D gene. V was clipped by 2 bases and J by 7 bases, with 8 bases between them. The CDR3 spans 13 residues. The DNA of the CDR3 is TGTGCCAGCAGTTTACACTCTGTCGGGGAGCTGTTTTTT. Translation gives CASSLHSVGELFF.

This clonotype was recorded at least ten times. The gene calls are TRBV7-9 and TRBJ2-3, with 8 nucleotides matching TRBD2. CDR1 SEHNR and CDR2 FQNEAQ come from the germline V gene (reference sequence). Trimming took 6 bases from V and 0 from J; bases not matched to a gene: 8. This CDR3 region has 16 residues. CDR3 nucleotide sequence: TGTGCCAGCAGTGGCCGCGGGGGGACTAGCACAGATACGCAGTATTTT. This codes for CASSGRGGTSTDTQYF.

Comment on this clonotype: An end of the junction does not agree with germline; a read error may underlie this. The chain recombines TRBV4-1 with TRBJ1-6, with D possibly being TRBD1 (6 bases). The CDR3 sequence is 15 residues long. CDR1 is MGHRA, CDR2 YSYEKL, per germline. The CDR3 sequence: CASSQAAGDNSPLHF. The CDR3 bases are TGCGCTAGCAGCCAAGCCGCAGGGGATAATTCACCCCTCCACTTT.

The rearrangement joins TRBV13 to TRBJ2-7; TRBD2 agrees at 9 bases. From germline, CDR1 is PRHDT and CDR2 FYEKMQ (reference sequence). J lost 4 bases, V lost 4 bases, and 11 bases had no gene match. This CDR3 comprises 16 residues. The CDR3 DNA reads as TGTGCCAGCAGCTCCAACCCGGGGACTAGCATTTACGAGCAGTACTTC. This encodes CASSSNPGTSIYEQYF.

J is TRBJ1-1 and V is TRBV11-3; no reliable D call. Germline CDR1 and CDR2: SGHNT and YENEEA. The V gene lost 6 bases and the J gene lost 0 bases, with 11 bases spanning the gap. The CDR3 length is 14 residues. The CDR3 DNA sequence: TGTGCCAGCAGTCCGACCGACCTGAACACTGAAGCTTTCTTT. It is translated as CASSPTDLNTEAFF. The full variable domain, with the rest looked up from reference TRBV11-3 and TRBJ1-1, is EAGVVQSPRYKIIEKKQPVAFWCNPISGHNTLYWYLQNLGQGPELLIRYENEEAVDDSQLPKDRFSAERLKGVDSTLKIQPAELGDSAVYLCASSPTDLNTEAFFGQGTRLTVV.

The chain combines TRBV25-1 with TRBJ2-7; either TRBD1 or TRBD2 may fit D (6 bases each). With 6 bases removed from V and 3 bases from J, the gap between germline ends came to 15 bases. Germline CDR1 is MGHDK and CDR2 is SYGVNS. CDR3 length: 14 residues. CDR3 nucleotides: TGTGCCAGCAGAAAGACACAGGGAGGCTACGAGCAGTACTTC. Protein sequence: CASRKTQGGYEQYF.

The chain links TRBV14 to TRBJ2-3, with D maybe TRBD2 (5 bases). Germline CDR1 reads SGHDN; CDR2 reads FVKESK. V was trimmed by 1 base and J by 0 bases, leaving 8 bases between them. The CDR3 has 15 amino acids. The CDR3 loop is CASSQGRASTDTQYF. The CDR3 DNA sequence: TGTGCCAGCAGCCAAGGGCGGGCTAGCACAGATACGCAGTATTTT.

Many counts were recorded for this clonotype. This chain joins TRBV20-1 and TRBJ2-5; D is possibly TRBD1 or TRBD2 (5 bases each). CDR1 is DFQATT, CDR2 SNEGSKA, per germline (reference sequence). The CDR3 totals 14 residues. V gave up 5 bases and J gave up 5 bases, with 18 bases separating them. The CDR3: CSAGDRGLVETQYF. The CDR3 nucleotides read TGCAGTGCTGGCGACAGAGGACTGGTTGAGACCCAGTACTTC.

This clonotype was counted ten times or more. The V gene is TRBV6-5, the J gene TRBJ1-2; D gene ambiguous. Per the germline V gene, CDR1 is MNHEY and CDR2 is SVGAGI. V lost 6 bases to trimming and J lost 3 bases, with 14 bases between them. The CDR3 totals 14 residues. CDR3 DNA sequence: TGTGCCAGCAGGAGACCCTCATCGGACTATGGCTACACCTTC. Translating it yields CASRRPSSDYGYTF.

The chain employs TRBV4-3 and TRBJ2-5, with 9 nucleotides matching TRBD2. This CDR3 contains 15 residues. With V trimmed by 3 bases and J by 2 bases, 4 bases remained unmatched. Germline assignment: CDR1 LGHNA and CDR2 YSLEER. CDR3 DNA: TGCGCCAGCAGCCAGGCGCGGGGGGGGCAAGAGACCCAGTACTTC. Amino acids: CASSQARGGQETQYF.

Details on this clonotype: Sequence at one end of the junction differs from germline and may be a read error. V usage is TRBV7-7 and J usage is TRBJ1-1; D might be TRBD1 (5 bases). In germline, CDR1 is SSHAT, CDR2 FNYEAQ (reference sequence). This CDR3 is 13 amino acids long. The CDR3 loop is CASSRDLYTEAFF. The CDR3 region has the DNA TGTGCTAGCAGTAGGGACCTATACACTGAAGCTTTCTTT.